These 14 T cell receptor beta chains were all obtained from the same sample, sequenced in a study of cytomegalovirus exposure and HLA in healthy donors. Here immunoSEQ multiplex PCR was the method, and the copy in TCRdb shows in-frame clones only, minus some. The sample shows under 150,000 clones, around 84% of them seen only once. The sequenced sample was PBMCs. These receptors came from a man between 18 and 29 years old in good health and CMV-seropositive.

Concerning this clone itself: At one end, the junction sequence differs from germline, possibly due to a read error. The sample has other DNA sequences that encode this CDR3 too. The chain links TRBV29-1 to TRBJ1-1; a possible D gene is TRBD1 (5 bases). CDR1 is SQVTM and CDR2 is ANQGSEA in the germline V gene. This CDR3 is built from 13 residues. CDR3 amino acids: CSVSSKGYTEAFF. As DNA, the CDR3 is TGCAGCGTTAGTAGCAAGGGGTACACCGAAGCTTTCTTT. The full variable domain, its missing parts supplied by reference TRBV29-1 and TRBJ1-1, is SAVISQKPSRDICQRGTSLTIQCQVDSQVTMMFWYRQQPGQSLTLIATANQGSEATYESGFVIDKFPISRPNLTFSTLTVSNMSPEDSSIYLCSVSSKGYTEAFFGQGTRLTVV.

Written as DNA, the CDR3 is TGTGCCTGGAGTTACAGGGGGCGTGATAATTCACCCCTCCACTTT. Its translation is CAWSYRGRDNSPLHF. J is TRBJ1-6 and V is TRBV30, with 9 bases that match TRBD1. J was trimmed by 5 bases and V by 2 bases; bases with no gene match: 4. Germline CDR1 GTSNPN, CDR2 SVGIG (reference sequence). The length of the CDR3 is 15 residues.

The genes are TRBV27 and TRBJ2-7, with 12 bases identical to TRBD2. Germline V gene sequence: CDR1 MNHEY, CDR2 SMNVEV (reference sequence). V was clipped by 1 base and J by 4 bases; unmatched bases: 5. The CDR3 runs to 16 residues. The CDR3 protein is CASSLYRTSGMYEQYF. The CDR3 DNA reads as TGTGCCAGCAGTTTATACCGGACTAGCGGGATGTACGAGCAGTACTTC.

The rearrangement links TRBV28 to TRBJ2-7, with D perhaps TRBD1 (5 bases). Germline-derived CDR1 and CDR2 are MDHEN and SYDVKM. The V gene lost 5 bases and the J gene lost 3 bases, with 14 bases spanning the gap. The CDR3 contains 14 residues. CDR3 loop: CASSLTAGYYEQYF. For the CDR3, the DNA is TGTGCCAGCAGTCTGACAGCCGGATACTACGAGCAGTACTTC.

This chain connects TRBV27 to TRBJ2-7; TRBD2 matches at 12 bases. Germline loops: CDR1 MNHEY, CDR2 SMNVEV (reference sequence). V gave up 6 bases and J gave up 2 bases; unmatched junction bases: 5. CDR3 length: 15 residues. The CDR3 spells CASRILAGGTYEQYF. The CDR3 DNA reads TGTGCCAGCAGAATACTAGCGGGAGGTACCTACGAGCAGTACTTC.

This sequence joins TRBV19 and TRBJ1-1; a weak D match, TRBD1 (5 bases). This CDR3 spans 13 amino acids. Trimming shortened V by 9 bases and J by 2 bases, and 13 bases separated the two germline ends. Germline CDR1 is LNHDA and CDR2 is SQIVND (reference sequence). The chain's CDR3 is CASRLGGNTEAFF. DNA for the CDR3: TGTGCCAGCCGGTTGGGGGGAAACACTGAAGCTTTCTTT.

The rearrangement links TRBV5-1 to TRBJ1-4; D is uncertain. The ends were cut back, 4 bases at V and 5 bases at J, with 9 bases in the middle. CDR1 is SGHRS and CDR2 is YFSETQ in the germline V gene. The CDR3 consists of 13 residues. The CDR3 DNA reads TGCGCCAGCAGCCCCGTCCTAAATGAAAAACTGTTTTTT. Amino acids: CASSPVLNEKLFF. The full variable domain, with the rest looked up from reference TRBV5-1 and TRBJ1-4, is KAGVTQTPRYLIKTRGQQVTLSCSPISGHRSVSWYQQTPGQGLQFLFEYFSETQRNKGNFPGRFSGRQFSNSRSEMNVSTLELGDSALYLCASSPVLNEKLFFGSGTQLSVL.

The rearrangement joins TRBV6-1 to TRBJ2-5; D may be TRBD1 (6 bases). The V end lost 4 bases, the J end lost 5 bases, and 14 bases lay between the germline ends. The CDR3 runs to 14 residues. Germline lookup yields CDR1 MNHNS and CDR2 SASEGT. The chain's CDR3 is CASSVGRQGETQYF. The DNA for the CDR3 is TGTGCCAGCAGTGTGGGACGGCAGGGGGAGACCCAGTACTTC.

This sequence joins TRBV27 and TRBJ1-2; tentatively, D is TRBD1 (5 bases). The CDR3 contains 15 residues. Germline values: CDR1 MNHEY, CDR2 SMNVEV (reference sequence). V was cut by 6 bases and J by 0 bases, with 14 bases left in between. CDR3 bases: TGTGCCAGCAGCCTCGGGAGGGGCCCTAACTATGGCTACACCTTC. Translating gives CASSLGRGPNYGYTF.

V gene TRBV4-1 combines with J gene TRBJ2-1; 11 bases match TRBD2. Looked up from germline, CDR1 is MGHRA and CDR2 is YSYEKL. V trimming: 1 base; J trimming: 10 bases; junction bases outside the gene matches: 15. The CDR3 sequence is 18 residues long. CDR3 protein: CASSQVSIWPSGRREQFF. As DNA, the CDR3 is TGCGCCAGCAGCCAAGTGAGTATTTGGCCTAGCGGGAGGAGGGAGCAGTTCTTC.

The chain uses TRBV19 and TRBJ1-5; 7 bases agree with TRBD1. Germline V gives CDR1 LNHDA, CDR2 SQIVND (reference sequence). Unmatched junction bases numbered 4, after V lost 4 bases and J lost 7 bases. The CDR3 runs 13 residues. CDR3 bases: TGTGCCAGTAGTACCGACAGGGAACAGCCCCAGCATTTT. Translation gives CASSTDREQPQHF.

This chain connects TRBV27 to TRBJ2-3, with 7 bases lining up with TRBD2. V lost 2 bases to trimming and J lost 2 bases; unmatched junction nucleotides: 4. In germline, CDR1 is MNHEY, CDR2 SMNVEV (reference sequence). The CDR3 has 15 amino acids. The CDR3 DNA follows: TGTGCCAGCAGTTTACAGCGGGGCTACACAGATACGCAGTATTTT. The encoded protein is CASSLQRGYTDTQYF.

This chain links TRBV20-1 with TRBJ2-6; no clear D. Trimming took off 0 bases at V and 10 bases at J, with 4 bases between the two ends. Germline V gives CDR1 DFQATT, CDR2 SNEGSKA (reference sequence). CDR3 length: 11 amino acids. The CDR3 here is CSAREENVLTF. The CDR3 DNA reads TGCAGTGCTAGAGAGGAGAACGTCCTGACTTTC.

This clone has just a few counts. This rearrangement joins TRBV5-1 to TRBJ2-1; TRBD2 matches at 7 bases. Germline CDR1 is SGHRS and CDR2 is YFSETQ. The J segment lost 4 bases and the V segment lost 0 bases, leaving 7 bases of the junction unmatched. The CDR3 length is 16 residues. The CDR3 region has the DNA TGCGCCAGCAGCTTGGGTTCTTCGGGAGGTTACAATGAGCAGTTCTTC. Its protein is CASSLGSSGGYNEQFF.